The TCR beta chain described here comes from a study of Ad26.COV2.S vaccination and SARS-CoV-2 variants (TCRdb year 2021). Study-level background: Donors in the vaccine arm were drawn from COV1001, a multicentre, randomized, double-blind, placebo-controlled phase I-IIa trial testing Ad26.COV2.S in healthy adults. Ad26.COV2.S was given intramuscularly at 5x10^10 or 1x10^11 viral particles, as a single shot or as two shots 56 days apart. Sequencing of the TCRbeta repertoire served to evaluate the specificity and breadth of SARS-CoV-2-reactive T cell receptors following Ad26.COV2.S vaccination. The TCR-sequenced set comprised about 30 samples: 19 Ad26.COV2.S vaccine recipients, 5 placebo recipients and 8 SARS-CoV-2 convalescent individuals. Trial participants were randomized into five groups of five: low-dose or high-dose Ad26.COV2.S given once or twice, or placebo on both occasions. Blinding of investigators to trial group allocation was maintained during experiments and outcome assessment. The investigation overall reported the following: The authors noted that the TCR breadth and depth analyses may have underestimated total T cell responses. Comparable non-spike TCR breadth was observed between vaccine and placebo recipients, consistent with only spike being contained in the vaccine. The study was not powered to compare responses between vaccine doses or regimens. After vaccination, substantial breadth of spike-specific CD8+ and CD4+ T cell responses was reported. Compared with placebo recipients, Ad26.COV2.S recipients showed higher spike-specific TCR breadth (P = 0.0014).

A word on this clone: Its antigen remains undetermined. The input lacks base qualities; no much larger clone sits a single base away.

The intended sense of this specimen's treatment or condition label: some 19 received Ad26.COV2.S at low or high dose, single or two shots; roughly 5 received placebo; per-sample allocation not given. Repertoires of vaccine and placebo recipients were sequenced from samples taken on day 63 after the first injection. Cohort 1b enrolled 25 or so adults aged 18-55 years at a single site in Boston, USA, between 29 July and 7 August 2020. Ad26.COV2.S was a replication-incompetent adenovirus type 26 vector expressing a prefusion-stabilized SARS-CoV-2 spike protein from the original Wuhan strain. The immunoSEQ Assay was the method used to sequence TCRbeta CDR3 regions. After extraction, genomic DNA underwent amplification by bias-controlled multiplex PCR, followed by high-throughput sequencing. Turning to the authors' computational methods: To quantify the absolute abundance of every unique TCRbeta CDR3 region, sequences were collapsed and filtered. T cell fraction was estimated by normalizing TCRbeta template counts to usable DNA, with usable DNA measured through amplification of reference genes found in all nucleated cells. Repertoire TCRs were annotated as SARS-CoV-2-specific when V gene, CDR3 amino acid sequence and J gene were exactly matched to a known reactive TCR set. The reference SARS-CoV-2 TCR set was obtained from MIRA and was filtered for enrichment in COVID-19-positive ImmuneCODE repertoires, whereby public or cross-reactive TCRs were removed. Drawing on the MIRA antigens, annotated TCRs were analysed further at the level of specific ORF or position within ORF. Breadth was defined as the number of annotated unique rearrangements divided by the total number of unique productive rearrangements, and depth was defined as the summed frequency of the annotated unique rearrangements. TCR breadth was compared between groups using two-sided Wilcoxon rank-sum tests. This is the immuneACCESS table as TCRdb keeps it, with only in-frame sequences that have V and J called. A part of the clones is gone; compared with another copy, unresolved V genes explain less than half, and the rest is unexplained. That table gives V, J and clone size, and the DNA gave D and trimming. This sample comprises around 450,000 clones, nearly 90% of them detected only once. Jointly, the top ten make up approximately 2.5% of the sample.

Its CDR3 holds 13 amino acids, cysteine through phenylalanine. Only CDR3 DNA is held: 39 bases, read in frame from base 1. Trimming removed 5 bases from V and 1 base from J, leaving 8 bases between the germline ends. According to the germline V gene, CDR1 reads SGHVS and CDR2 reads FQNEAQ. Material: peripheral blood, obtained in a trial of Ad26.COV2.S vaccine versus placebo. This chain joins TRBV7-8 to TRBJ1-1, with a weak D call of TRBD1 (6 bases match). The TCR was taken from a person between 18 and 59 years old who received the Ad26.COV2.S COVID-19 vaccine or a placebo. CDR3 region: CASSGQRNTEAFF. The nucleotide sequence is TGTGCCAGCAGCGGACAGAGGAACACTGAAGCTTTCTTT.